This is a list of T cell receptor beta chains from one sample in a study of Ad26.COV2.S vaccination and SARS-CoV-2 variants. The repertoire was sequenced with immunoSEQ multiplex PCR; TCRdb's copy has only in-frame clones and lacks some. The sample comprises roughly 270,000 clones, around 87% of which are singletons, and around 3.5% rests with the top ten. Sequencing used peripheral blood, obtained in a trial of Ad26.COV2.S vaccine versus placebo. The receptors shown here come from a person aged 18-60 years who received the Ad26.COV2.S COVID-19 vaccine or a placebo. The CDR3 runs from the conserved cysteine through the conserved F or W. A D gene is named only where the DNA matches it firmly. A clone size is listed for some rows: how often the clone was seen (once, few, many), or a class if it is expanded.

14	.	.	TRBV2	TRBJ1-5	CASSEGARHQPQHF	TGTGCCAGCAGTGAGGGGGCCCGCCATCAGCCCCAGCATTTT
14	.	.	TRBV2	TRBJ2-3	CASRSPGGADTQYF	TGTGCCAGCCGAAGTCCGGGGGGCGCAGATACGCAGTATTTT
16	.	.	TRBV9	TRBJ1-6	CASSIQPQTGNSPLHF	TGTGCCAGCAGCATACAACCTCAGACGGGTAATTCACCCCTCCACTTT
16	TRBD2	.	TRBV19	TRBJ2-3	CASSRKLAGLTDTQYF	TGTGCCAGTAGTAGAAAACTAGCGGGGCTCACAGATACGCAGTATTTT
13	.	.	TRBV9	TRBJ2-3	CASTKGTTDTQYF	TGTGCCAGCACCAAAGGAACCACAGATACGCAGTATTTT
15	.	few	TRBV6-4	TRBJ2-2	CASSDSQGGTGELFF	TGTGCCAGCAGTGACAGCCAGGGGGGCACCGGGGAGCTGTTTTTT
15	.	.	TRBV4-2	TRBJ1-3	CASTRDRVSGNTIYF	TGTGCCAGCACTCGAGATCGGGTTTCTGGAAACACCATATATTTT
16	.	.	TRBV5-6	TRBJ2-2	CASSPQREMYTGELFF	TGTGCCAGCAGCCCCCAGAGGGAGATGTACACCGGGGAGCTGTTTTTT
13	TRBD1	.	TRBV6-5	TRBJ2-1	CASHPGQGNEQFF	TGTGCCAGTCATCCGGGACAGGGGAATGAGCAGTTCTTC
13	TRBD1	.	TRBV10-3	TRBJ1-1	CAISELDRAEAFF	TGTGCCATCAGTGAGCTTGACAGGGCCGAAGCTTTCTTT
13	TRBD2	few	TRBV30	TRBJ2-7	CAWSSGLASEQYF	TGTGCCTGGAGTTCGGGACTAGCGAGCGAGCAGTACTTC
15	.	.	TRBV28	TRBJ2-7	CASRPLGLGRSEQYF	TGTGCCAGCAGACCCCTCGGGCTGGGAAGGAGCGAGCAGTACTTC
17	TRBD2	.	TRBV9	TRBJ2-5	CASSVVGLAGLAETQYF	TGTGCCAGCAGCGTAGTTGGACTAGCGGGATTAGCAGAGACCCAGTACTTC
11	.	.	TRBV7-2	TRBJ2-3	CATGSTDTQYF	TGTGCCACCGGAAGCACAGATACGCAGTATTTT
16	.	.	TRBV5-1	TRBJ2-5	CASSLGGTGTRETQYF	TGCGCCAGCAGCTTGGGAGGGACCGGGACACGGGAGACCCAGTACTTC
15	.	once	TRBV28	TRBJ2-1	CASSTRGGSYNEQFF	TGTGCCAGCAGTACTCGGGGCGGCTCCTACAATGAGCAGTTCTTC
16	.	many	TRBV6-5	TRBJ1-3	CASSYGGASSGNTIYF	TGTGCCAGCAGTTACGGGGGGGCTAGCTCTGGAAACACCATATATTTT
14	TRBD1	.	TRBV18	TRBJ1-5	CASSRDRVGQPQHF	TGTGCCAGCTCTCGGGACAGGGTGGGACAGCCCCAGCATTTT
18	TRBD1	.	TRBV28	TRBJ2-7	CASSGIGWSQGGPYEQYF	TGTGCCAGCAGTGGTATCGGGTGGTCACAGGGGGGACCCTACGAGCAGTACTTC
15	TRBD1	.	TRBV5-1	TRBJ1-2	CASSDRDRGDYGYTF	TGCGCCAGCAGCGACCGGGACAGGGGAGACTATGGCTACACCTTC
19	TRBD1	.	TRBV6-1	TRBJ2-4	CASSESGQGFLVTKNIQYF	TGTGCCAGCAGTGAATCGGGACAGGGTTTCCTCGTAACCAAAAACATTCAGTACTTC
17	.	.	TRBV4-2	TRBJ2-7	CASSAAPQGRRFNEQYF	TGTGCCAGCAGCGCCGCACCACAGGGGAGGCGGTTCAACGAGCAGTACTTC
13	.	.	TRBV6-2/TRBV6-3	TRBJ2-1	CASSSPPYNEQFF	TGTGCCAGCAGTTCCCCTCCCTACAATGAGCAGTTCTTC
14	TRBD1	.	TRBV11-2	TRBJ1-2	CASSFFSSDRGYTF	TGTGCCAGCAGCTTTTTCTCGTCGGACAGGGGATACACCTTC
14	.	once	TRBV3-1/TRBV3-2	TRBJ1-1	CASSQGPTTTEAFF	TGTGCCAGCAGCCAGGGCCCTACCACCACTGAAGCTTTCTTT
12	.	.	TRBV5-4	TRBJ1-2	CASSLWGSGYTF	TGTGCCAGCAGCTTGTGGGGATCCGGCTACACCTTC
13	TRBD1	.	TRBV5-4	TRBJ1-1	CASSLQGIAEAFF	TGTGCCAGCAGCTTACAGGGGATCGCTGAAGCTTTCTTT
15	.	.	TRBV28	TRBJ2-7	CASSQPSTGTYEQYF	TGTGCCAGCAGTCAACCCTCTACAGGTACCTACGAGCAGTACTTC
14	.	once	TRBV4-3	TRBJ1-1	CASSQKPFSTEAFF	TGCGCCAGCAGCCAAAAGCCGTTCAGCACTGAAGCTTTCTTT
15	.	.	TRBV5-6	TRBJ2-7	CASSLPGGRHYEQYF	TGTGCCAGCAGCTTGCCCGGAGGTCGCCACTACGAGCAGTACTTC
13	.	few	TRBV18	TRBJ2-7	CASSRGVSYEQYF	TGTGCCAGCTCACGGGGGGTGTCCTACGAGCAGTACTTC